This T cell receptor beta chain was captured by sequencing in a study of blood T cell repertoires in COVID-19 (dated by TCRdb to 2020 to 2021). Context from the whole study: Collaborator samples came from the United States, Italy and Spain and covered acute and convalescent phases of COVID-19. The material from the prospective study consisted of cDNA or gDNA derived from T cells, B-cell-depleted T cells, or PBMCs. The dataset comprised deeply sampled blood TCRbeta repertoires from subjects exposed to, actively infected with, or recovered from COVID-19. The repertoires were released in a freely available public database intended as a resource for research on the immune response to SARS-CoV-2. Samples came from the ongoing ImmuneRACE study (first 160 participants) plus 1,254 subjects from 6 global collaborators. The sample metadata nearly always contained a de-identified subject ID, COVID-19 status, age in years and sex. HLA class I and class II types, where available, came from metadata supplied by the sample provider rather than from assay-based typing.

TCRbeta CDR3 regions were amplified from genomic DNA using the immunoSEQ Assay, a bias-controlled multiplex PCR. The authors' pipeline ran thus. The number of nucleated cells in each sample was estimated from the amplification of reference gene primers within the assay. To quantify the absolute abundance of each unique TCRbeta CDR3 rearrangement, sequence reads were collapsed and filtered. For each sample, productive Simpson clonality was calculated as the square root of Simpson's diversity index over productive rearrangements. TCRdb's version of the immuneACCESS table is confined to in-frame rearrangements and falls short of the full clone set. An unresolved V gene accounts for under half of the shortfall where checked; the remainder is of unknown origin. V, J and clone size were drawn from that table, and D and trimming were deduced from the DNA. For this sample there are 200,000 to 250,000 clones; around 82% appear just once. The top ten hold under 5.5% of the sample.

About this clone itself: Its specific antigen is unknown. Base-call qualities are not available, and no considerably larger clone is one nucleotide away.

General findings and caveats noted by the study authors: The quantity of clinical and demographic metadata differed by source and by participant and was supplied without curation.

Each collaborating institution followed its own protocols to collect whole blood in K2EDTA tubes. For TCRbeta analysis, collaborator samples were shipped as frozen whole blood, as isolated PBMCs, or as DNA extracted from either sample type. V drops 3 bases and J drops 3 bases, leaving 17 bases in between. The cysteine opens and the phenylalanine closes a CDR3 of 16 amino acids. The kept DNA is CDR3 alone, 48 bases in frame from the first base. Via the germline V gene, CDR1 is SGHRS and CDR2 YFSETQ. In this chain, TRBV5-1 is recombined with TRBJ2-3; the best D guess is TRBD2, with 5 bases matching. This sequence was found in an elderly woman with active or convalescent COVID-19. Sample: peripheral blood. The sequenced DNA: TGCGCCAGCAGCTCGGCGGGTCTCCTCCTAACAGATACGCAGTATTTT. This yields the protein CASSSAGLLLTDTQYF.